A selection of T cell receptor beta chains follows, all from one sample in a study of blood T cells in healthy people across ages. TCRdb re-called the 5' RACE reads with MiXCR, one entry per CDR3 protein. In the table there are some 800,000 distinct CDR3 sequences, 20% to 30% of which are singletons. In addition, the sample was reused for a study of T cells of mothers and their children.

Sequenced input: blood. The receptors shown here come from a boy younger than 18 in good health. CDR3s include the opening cysteine and the closing phenylalanine or tryptophan. Fields, in order: CDR3 length, clone size, J gene, D gene, V gene, CDR3 protein, CDR3 DNA. The D gene is left open where the match is weak. Clone sizes are given selectively: once, few, many, or a class where the clone is expanded.

13,.,TRBJ2-5,.,TRBV20-1,CSAPPSAQETQYF,TGCAGTGCCCCCCCTAGCGCCCAAGAGACCCAGTACTTC
16,.,TRBJ2-3,.,TRBV7-9,CASSPRDLTPTDTQYF,TGTGCCAGCAGTCCCCGGGACCTAACTCCCACAGATACGCAGTATTTT
16,.,TRBJ2-3,TRBD2,TRBV7-3,CASSLLGSGGTDTQYF,TGTGCCAGCAGCTTACTCGGTAGCGGGGGTACAGATACGCAGTATTTT
14,many,TRBJ2-1,TRBD1,TRBV27,CASSVQGGYNEQFF,TGTGCCAGCAGTGTACAGGGGGGTTACAATGAGCAGTTCTTC
13,few,TRBJ2-5,.,TRBV14,CASSQVEGFPQYF,TGTGCCAGCAGCCAAGTGGAAGGTTTTCCCCAGTACTTC
13,.,TRBJ2-7,.,TRBV14,CASSQDGGNEQYF,TGTGCCAGCAGCCAAGACGGGGGTAACGAGCAGTACTTC
15,.,TRBJ2-1,.,TRBV5-1,CASSLWTQANNEQFF,TGCGCCAGCAGCTTATGGACTCAGGCCAACAATGAGCAGTTCTTC
15,.,TRBJ2-7,.,TRBV7-9,CASDELRGSGHEQYF,TGTGCCTCCGACGAGCTCCGGGGAAGTGGCCACGAGCAGTACTTC
14,.,TRBJ1-2,TRBD1,TRBV20-1,CSARGQGQPLGYTF,TGCAGTGCTAGAGGTCAGGGACAGCCCCTCGGCTACACCTTC
14,few,TRBJ2-2,TRBD1,TRBV7-2,CASKGQGLPGELFF,TGTGCCAGCAAGGGACAGGGTTTACCCGGGGAGCTGTTTTTT
14,.,TRBJ1-3,.,TRBV30,CAWSTGDPGNTIYF,TGTGCCTGGAGTACCGGGGACCCTGGAAACACCATATATTTT
15,few,TRBJ1-1,.,TRBV2,CASSGLWEGVTEAFF,TGTGCCAGCAGTGGCCTATGGGAGGGGGTGACTGAAGCTTTCTTT
14,many,TRBJ2-7,.,TRBV2,CASSLRDGYYEQYF,TGTGCCAGCAGTCTCCGGGACGGCTACTACGAGCAGTACTTC
15,few,TRBJ2-5,.,TRBV2,CASSEAGARIETQYF,TGTGCCAGCAGTGAAGCGGGGGCCAGAATAGAGACCCAGTACTTC
16,few,TRBJ2-7,TRBD1,TRBV28,CASSPWGTGKTYEQYF,TGTGCCAGCAGTCCGTGGGGGACAGGGAAAACCTACGAGCAGTACTTC
15,few,TRBJ2-7,TRBD2,TRBV27,CASSGTSGRASEQYF,TGTGCCAGCAGTGGGACTAGCGGGAGGGCCTCCGAGCAGTACTTC
15,.,TRBJ1-2,.,TRBV6-1,CASSEWNREVGGYPF,TGTGCCAGCAGTGAATGGAATCGTGAGGTGGGAGGCTACCCCTTC
15,few,TRBJ2-1,.,TRBV7-2,CASRRAGSTYNEQFF,TGTGCCAGCAGGCGAGCAGGGAGTACCTACAATGAGCAGTTCTTC
15,few,TRBJ2-2,.,TRBV4-3,CASSQDFGATGELFF,TGCGCCAGCAGCCAAGATTTCGGGGCGACCGGGGAGCTGTTTTTT
15,few,TRBJ2-1,.,TRBV7-2,CASSLLQSSYNEQFF,TGTGCCAGCAGCCTCCTACAGAGCTCCTACAATGAGCAGTTCTTC